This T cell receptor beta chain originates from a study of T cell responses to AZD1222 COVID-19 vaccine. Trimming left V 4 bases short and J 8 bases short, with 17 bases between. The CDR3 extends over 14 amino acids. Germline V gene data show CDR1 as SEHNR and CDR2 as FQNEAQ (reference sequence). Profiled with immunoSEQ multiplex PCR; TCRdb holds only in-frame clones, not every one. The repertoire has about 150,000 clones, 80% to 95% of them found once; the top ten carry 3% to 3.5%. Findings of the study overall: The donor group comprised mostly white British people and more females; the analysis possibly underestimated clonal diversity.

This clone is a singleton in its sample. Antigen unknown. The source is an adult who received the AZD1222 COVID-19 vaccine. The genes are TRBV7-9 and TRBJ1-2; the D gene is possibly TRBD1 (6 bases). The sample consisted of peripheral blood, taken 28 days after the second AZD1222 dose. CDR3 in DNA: TGTGCCAGCAGCTGGGCGGGGGACACACGGGGCTACACCTTC. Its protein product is CASSWAGDTRGYTF.